What follows are 9 T cell receptor beta chains derived from one specimen sequenced in a study of OX40 agonist ivuxolimab in advanced cancers. Profiling relied on immunoSEQ multiplex PCR, and the TCRdb table lists in-frame clones only, not all of them. The sample consists of under 20,000 clones, 73% of them appearing once. The sample was CD4+ or CD8+ T cells sorted from blood, taken in a trial of the OX40 agonist ivuxolimab. These receptors were taken from an adult with an advanced solid tumor such as melanoma, head and neck, liver or kidney cancer.

The chain couples TRBV7-6 to TRBJ2-7; tentative D call: TRBD1 (9 bases). The V gene's germline CDR1 is SGHVS and CDR2 FNYEAQ. The CDR3 is made up of 16 amino acids. The V gene lost 5 bases and the J gene lost 0 bases, with 17 bases spanning the gap. CDR3 loop: CASSRGGTGPSYEQYF. The DNA for the CDR3 is TGTGCCAGCAGCCGCGGGGGGACAGGGCCCTCCTACGAGCAGTACTTC.

V and J are TRBV7-6 and TRBJ2-5; a weak D match, TRBD1 (5 bases). V lost 5 bases and J 5 bases, leaving 15 bases between the germline ends. CDR3 size: 14 residues. The germline CDR1 and CDR2 sequences are SGHVS and FNYEAQ. The CDR3 is CASSPTTVVETQYF. The CDR3 bases are TGTGCCAGCAGCCCAACGACAGTTGTCGAGACCCAGTACTTC.

J is TRBJ2-7 and V is TRBV5-1, with D uncertain. The V end lost 0 bases, the J end lost 3 bases, and 7 bases lay between the germline ends. The CDR3 extends over 13 amino acids. CDR1 and CDR2 from the germline V gene are SGHRS and YFSETQ. The CDR3 DNA reads as TGCGCCAGCAGCTTGGCTAGTTACTACGAGCAGTACTTC. Amino acids: CASSLASYYEQYF. Looking up the rest from reference TRBV5-1 and TRBJ2-7 gives the full variable domain: KAGVTQTPRYLIKTRGQQVTLSCSPISGHRSVSWYQQTPGQGLQFLFEYFSETQRNKGNFPGRFSGRQFSNSRSEMNVSTLELGDSALYLCASSLASYYEQYFGPGTRLTVT.

The V gene is TRBV28, the J gene TRBJ2-1; 8 bases fit TRBD1. CDR1 MDHEN and CDR2 SYDVKM come from the germline V gene. J lost 8 bases, V lost 5 bases, and 8 bases had no gene match. The CDR3 has 14 amino acids. CDR3 protein: CASSPLQGADEQFF. CDR3 sequence (DNA): TGTGCCAGCAGTCCCCTCCAGGGGGCGGATGAGCAGTTCTTC.

The rearrangement joins TRBV19 to TRBJ2-2; 11 bases map to TRBD2. CDR1 and CDR2 from the germline V gene are LNHDA and SQIVND (reference sequence). Trimming at V came to 7 bases and at J to 1 base, leaving 11 bases not matched to a gene. The CDR3 length is 18 residues. In DNA form, the CDR3 reads TGTGCCAGTAATATCTGGCTAGCGGGAGGCTTGAACACCGGGGAGCTGTTTTTT. Its translation is CASNIWLAGGLNTGELFF. Full variable domain (missing parts from reference TRBV19 and TRBJ2-2): DGGITQSPKYLFRKEGQNVTLSCEQNLNHDAMYWYRQDPGQGLRLIYYSQIVNDFQKGDIAEGYSVSREKKESFPLTVTSAQKNPTAFYLCASNIWLAGGLNTGELFFGEGSRLTVL.

This chain links TRBV11-2 with TRBJ2-7; D is uncertain. The CDR3 covers 16 residues. V gave up 0 bases and J gave up 3 bases, with 15 bases separating them. Per the germline V gene, CDR1 is SGHAT and CDR2 is FQNNGV. CDR3 sequence reads: CASSLDQQGAHYEQYF. The CDR3 DNA sequence: TGTGCCAGCAGCTTAGACCAACAAGGAGCCCACTACGAGCAGTACTTC.

The chain is built from TRBV4-1 and TRBJ1-4; no clear D. This CDR3 comprises 14 residues. Germline CDR1 MGHRA, CDR2 YSYEKL. Trimming removed 0 bases at V and 0 bases at J, with 2 bases between. The chain's CDR3 is CASSQEATNEKLFF. The CDR3 DNA reads TGCGCCAGCAGCCAAGAGGCAACTAATGAAAAACTGTTTTTT.

CDR3 nucleotides: TGTGCCAGCAGCTTAACGGAGGGCTCGGAGCAGTACTTC. Protein sequence: CASSLTEGSEQYF. The chain links TRBV11-2 to TRBJ2-7; possible D gene TRBD2, 6 bases. The V end lost 2 bases, the J end lost 7 bases, and 12 bases lay between the germline ends. The germline V gene encodes CDR1 SGHAT and CDR2 FQNNGV. CDR3 length equals 13 residues.

This clone was seen only once. The chain uses TRBV6-5 and TRBJ2-3; D is undetermined. This CDR3 has 11 amino acids. CDR1 MNHEY and CDR2 SVGAGI come from the germline V gene. V was shortened by 4 bases and J by 5 bases, with 4 bases between the two germline ends. CDR3 sequence: CASSLGDTQYF. The CDR3 DNA follows: TGTGCCAGCAGTTTAGGAGATACGCAGTATTTT.